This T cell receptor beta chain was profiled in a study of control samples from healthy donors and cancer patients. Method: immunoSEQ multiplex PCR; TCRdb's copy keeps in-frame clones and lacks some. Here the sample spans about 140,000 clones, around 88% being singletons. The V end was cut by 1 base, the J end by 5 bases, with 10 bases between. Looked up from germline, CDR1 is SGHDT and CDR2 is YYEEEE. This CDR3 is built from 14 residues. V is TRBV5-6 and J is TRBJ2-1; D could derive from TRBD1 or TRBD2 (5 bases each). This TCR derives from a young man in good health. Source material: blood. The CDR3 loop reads CASSLPGRDNEQFF. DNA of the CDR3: TGTGCCAGCAGCTTGCCGGGACGGGACAATGAGCAGTTCTTC.